This T cell receptor (beta chain) stems from a study of shared clonotypes between healthy human individuals. Study at large: Serving as donors were a couple of women and a few men, whose ages spanned 18 to 49.

Healthy adults negative for HIV, lacking recent acute infections or vaccinations, served as donors. Per the study methods: Junction-only sequences produced by ImmunoSEQ had no quality scores, so filtering differed. The table came from immunoSEQ multiplex PCR; TCRdb's copy has only in-frame clones and leaves some out. V and J calls and clone size follow that table, whereas D and trimming were derived from the DNA. Seen here are 450,000 to 650,000 clones, 70% to 80% observed once, and the top ten hold about 12%. Trimming shortened V by 5 bases and J by 6 bases, and 10 bases separated the two germline ends. The CDR3 spans 12 residues. Germline CDR1 MDHEN, CDR2 SYDVKM. Whole-study results and caveats: The expectation was that sequencing depth would affect clonotype sharing among donors.

To note about this clone: Its antigen is unknown.

The origin of this receptor is a woman aged 40 to 50 in good health. Some clones in this sample may be carry-over from other donors' samples. The genes are TRBV28 and TRBJ1-2; D is uncertain. Sequencing input: PBMCs. The CDR3 coding sequence is TGTGCCAGCAGTCGTACTGAGAATGGCTACACCTTC. The encoded protein is CASSRTENGYTF.